Below are 20 T cell receptor beta chains sequenced from a single sample in a study of a mutant IDH1 vaccine in newly diagnosed glioma. Using immunoSEQ multiplex PCR, the repertoire was profiled, and TCRdb retains in-frame clones only, with some absent. This sample yields some 48,000 clones, of which 76% are seen a single time; 12% belongs to the top ten. Antigen specificity for these receptors is unknown. Noted time point: week 35, safety follow-up. One vaccine dose held 300 ug of mutant IDH1 20-mer peptide and came with topical imiquimod. The input for sequencing was PBMCs, taken from a glioma patient whose treatment included an IDH1 peptide vaccine. The source of these receptors is a man aged 35 to 55 with glioma.

This clone was found many times. The genes are TRBV2 and TRBJ1-2, with 9 bases that match TRBD1. CDR1 and CDR2 from the germline V gene are SNHLY and FYNNEI. The CDR3 totals 13 residues. V shed 6 bases, J shed 2 bases, and the junction held 1 base outside the gene matches. In DNA, the CDR3 is TGTGCCAGCAGAACAGGGGGCAACTATGGCTACACCTTC. It yields the protein CASRTGGNYGYTF.

This clone was recorded a few times. The chain carries TRBV5-4 and TRBJ2-2, with no clear D. The germline CDR1 and CDR2 sequences are SGHNT and YYREEE (reference sequence). V gave up 3 bases and J gave up 4 bases, with 7 bases separating them. The CDR3 extends over 13 amino acids. CDR3 bases: TGTGCCAGCAGCTCGAGGTTCACCGGGGAGCTGTTTTTT. Its protein product is CASSSRFTGELFF. Full variable domain (missing parts from reference TRBV5-4 and TRBJ2-2): ETGVTQSPTHLIKTRGQQVTLRCSSQSGHNTVSWYQQALGQGPQFIFQYYREEENGRGNFPPRFSGLQFPNYSSELNVNALELDDSALYLCASSSRFTGELFFGEGSRLTVL.

The V call is TRBV5-4, the J call TRBJ1-3; no clear D. The germline CDR1 and CDR2 sequences are SGHNT and YYREEE (reference sequence). The V end lost 6 bases, the J end lost 1 base, and 8 bases lay between the germline ends. CDR3 length: 13 residues. CDR3 loop: CASKVESGNTIYF. The DNA for the CDR3 is TGTGCCAGCAAGGTAGAGTCTGGAAACACCATATATTTT. The full variable domain, its missing parts supplied by reference TRBV5-4 and TRBJ1-3, is ETGVTQSPTHLIKTRGQQVTLRCSSQSGHNTVSWYQQALGQGPQFIFQYYREEENGRGNFPPRFSGLQFPNYSSELNVNALELDDSALYLCASKVESGNTIYFGEGSWLTVV.

The chain employs TRBV7-2 and TRBJ1-1; no clear D. CDR3 length: 13 residues. The germline V and J ends were trimmed by 3 bases and 7 bases, with 12 bases remaining between them. The germline V gene has CDR1 SGHTA and CDR2 FQGNSA. The CDR3 sequence: CASSFGGNVEAFF. The CDR3 bases are TGTGCCAGCAGCTTCGGTGGGAACGTTGAAGCTTTCTTT.

The genes are TRBV25-1 and TRBJ1-1; tentatively, D is TRBD1 (5 bases). Per germline, CDR1 MGHDK and CDR2 SYGVNS. Trimming removed 4 bases at V and 1 base at J, with 16 bases between. The CDR3 spans 16 residues. The CDR3 bases are TGTGCCAGCAGTGGGGGGTATGGGCAGGGGAACACTGAAGCTTTCTTT. Encoded protein: CASSGGYGQGNTEAFF.

The V gene is TRBV5-4, the J gene TRBJ2-3, with 10 bases aligning to TRBD1. The CDR3 is 16 amino acids. Per germline, CDR1 SGHNT and CDR2 YYREEE (reference sequence). V trimming: 5 bases; J trimming: 4 bases; junction bases outside the gene matches: 10. The CDR3 loop is CASRRTGTGEADTQYF. The CDR3 coding sequence is TGTGCCAGCAGGCGTACCGGGACAGGGGAGGCAGATACGCAGTATTTT. The full variable domain, completed using reference TRBV5-4 and TRBJ2-3, is ETGVTQSPTHLIKTRGQQVTLRCSSQSGHNTVSWYQQALGQGPQFIFQYYREEENGRGNFPPRFSGLQFPNYSSELNVNALELDDSALYLCASRRTGTGEADTQYFGPGTRLTVL.

The chain couples TRBV6-5 to TRBJ1-2, with a weak D call TRBD1 (5 bases). Trimming removed 8 bases at V and 5 bases at J, with 18 bases between. This CDR3 region has 14 residues. Germline lookup yields CDR1 MNHEY and CDR2 SVGAGI. Written as DNA, the CDR3 is TGTGCCAGCGCTCCCAACTTGGGGCTTTATGGCTACACCTTC. Encoded protein: CASAPNLGLYGYTF.

The V gene is TRBV7-8, the J gene TRBJ2-2; D tentatively reads TRBD1 or TRBD2 (5 bases each). V was trimmed by 6 bases and J by 0 bases, leaving 14 bases between them. Germline assignment: CDR1 SGHVS and CDR2 FQNEAQ. The CDR3 runs 16 residues. CDR3 DNA sequence: TGTGCCAGCAGTCCTGGGACCGGGCCGAACACCGGGGAGCTGTTTTTT. Protein sequence: CASSPGTGPNTGELFF.

The gene calls are TRBV4-2 and TRBJ2-7, with 7 bases identical to TRBD2. The V gene's germline CDR1 is LGHNA and CDR2 YNFKEQ. This CDR3 contains 15 residues. Unmatched junction bases numbered 7, after V lost 5 bases and J lost 0 bases. In DNA, the CDR3 is TGTGCCAGCAGCTTAGGCGGGGAGGGCTCCTACGAGCAGTACGTC. Protein sequence: CASSLGGEGSYEQYV.

This chain connects TRBV30 to TRBJ2-2; D gene ambiguous. This CDR3 comprises 12 residues. V was shortened by 2 bases and J by 4 bases, with 5 bases between the two germline ends. Germline loops: CDR1 GTSNPN, CDR2 SVGIG (reference sequence). CDR3: CAWSPPTGELFF. The CDR3 DNA sequence: TGTGCCTGGAGTCCCCCCACCGGGGAGCTGTTTTTT. The full variable domain, in which reference TRBV30 and TRBJ2-2 provide the parts outside the CDR3, is SQTIHQWPATLVQPVGSPLSLECTVEGTSNPNLYWYRQAAGRGLQLLFYSVGIGQISSEVPQNLSASRPQDRQFILSSKKLLLSDSGFYLCAWSPPTGELFFGEGSRLTVL.

This chain joins TRBV9 and TRBJ1-2; D gene unclear. The CDR3 loop spans 15 amino acids. Germline CDR1 SGDLS, CDR2 YYNGEE. V lost 5 bases and J 5 bases, leaving 19 bases between the germline ends. This chain's CDR3 is CASRGDSHNLYGYTF. CDR3 coding DNA: TGTGCCAGCAGAGGCGACTCCCACAATCTTTATGGCTACACCTTC.

The CDR3 coding sequence is TGTGCCAGTAGTATGTTTAAAGGGGCCGATGAAAAACTGTTTTTT. Translated, it gives CASSMFKGADEKLFF. The V and J genes are TRBV19 and TRBJ1-4; a weak D match, TRBD1 (5 bases). Deletions cut 3 bases from V and 6 bases from J, with 14 bases between. Per the germline V gene, CDR1 is LNHDA and CDR2 is SQIVND (reference sequence). The CDR3 covers 15 residues.

The chain is built from TRBV5-4 and TRBJ2-1; D is uncertain. In germline, CDR1 is SGHNT, CDR2 YYREEE (reference sequence). The CDR3 is 17 amino acids. Trimming pared 4 bases from V and 8 bases from J, leaving 25 bases between. The CDR3 protein is CASSTSNSHSEVDEQFF. The CDR3 DNA reads TGTGCCAGCAGCACCTCGAACAGCCACTCAGAGGTCGATGAGCAGTTCTTC.

The J gene is TRBJ1-3, the V gene TRBV29-1; D ambiguous. Germline lookup yields CDR1 SQVTM and CDR2 ANQGSEA. The CDR3 extends over 12 amino acids. Trimming cost V 5 bases and J 3 bases, with 8 bases left between them. As DNA, the CDR3 is TGCAGCGTTCCGGGGAGTGGAAACACCATATATTTT. Encoded protein: CSVPGSGNTIYF.

This chain uses TRBV30 with TRBJ1-1; 9 nucleotides match TRBD1. Germline loops: CDR1 GTSNPN, CDR2 SVGIG (reference sequence). Trimming at V came to 7 bases and at J to 3 bases, leaving 9 bases not matched to a gene. This CDR3 has 14 residues. The CDR3 reads CASHRGQGDTEAFF. Here the CDR3 DNA reads TGTGCCTCTCACAGGGGGCAGGGAGACACTGAAGCTTTCTTT.

The rearrangement uses TRBV29-1 and TRBJ2-5; D unresolved. Germline-derived CDR1 and CDR2 are SQVTM and ANQGSEA. The CDR3 loop spans 12 amino acids. In DNA form, the CDR3 reads TGCAGTGCAGACCGTGCCCAAGAGACCCAGTACTTC. Translation gives CSADRAQETQYF.

The J gene is TRBJ2-3, the V gene TRBV7-2; D perhaps matches TRBD2 (5 bases). The CDR3 length is 15 residues. In germline, CDR1 is SGHTA, CDR2 FQGNSA. The V and J ends lost 5 bases and 0 bases respectively, with 12 bases between them. CDR3 DNA: TGTGCCAGCAGCCCCGGGATTTCTAGCACAGATACGCAGTATTTT. It codes for CASSPGISSTDTQYF. Full variable domain (outside the CDR3, taken from reference TRBV7-2 and TRBJ2-3): GAGVSQSPSNKVTEKGKDVELRCDPISGHTALYWYRQSLGQGLEFLIYFQGNSAPDKSGLPSDRFSAERTGGSVSTLTIQRTQQEDSAVYLCASSPGISSTDTQYFGPGTRLTVL.

Comments on this clone: Other DNA sequences within the sample encode an identical CDR3. The V call is TRBV11-3, the J call TRBJ1-3, with D hard to call. Per germline, CDR1 SGHNT and CDR2 YENEEA. Trimming removed 6 bases at V and 4 bases at J, with 7 bases between. This CDR3 contains 12 residues. The CDR3 protein is CASRRGGNTIYF. Written as DNA, the CDR3 is TGTGCCAGCAGGCGTGGCGGAAACACCATATATTTT.

The chain recombines TRBV28 with TRBJ2-3; a weak D match, TRBD2 (5 bases). Per the germline V gene, CDR1 is MDHEN and CDR2 is SYDVKM. Trimming pared 4 bases from V and 14 bases from J, leaving 16 bases between. The CDR3 covers 12 residues. The CDR3 region has the DNA TGTGCCAGCAGTTCAGGCGCTAGCTCGGCGTATTTT. It is translated as CASSSGASSAYF.

V and J are TRBV28 and TRBJ2-1; TRBD2 matches at 10 bases. V trimming: 5 bases; J trimming: 8 bases; junction bases outside the gene matches: 9. The CDR3 has 15 residues. Germline V gives CDR1 MDHEN, CDR2 SYDVKM. CDR3 residues: CASSVSSGSVDEQFF. The DNA for the CDR3 is TGTGCCAGCAGTGTCTCTAGCGGGAGTGTCGATGAGCAGTTCTTC.